Below are 28 T cell receptor beta chains sequenced from a single sample in a study of blood T cell repertoires in COVID-19. Sequenced by immunoSEQ multiplex PCR; TCRdb stores in-frame clones only, minus some. This sample has around 370,000 clones, with 90% found just once. Specimen: peripheral blood. The receptors come from a man aged 18 to 30 with active or convalescent COVID-19.

For this clone: Other nucleotide sequences in the sample specify the same CDR3. V is TRBV24-1 and J is TRBJ1-5, with 9 positions matching TRBD1. Per germline, CDR1 KGHDR and CDR2 SFDVKD. The length of the CDR3 is 15 residues. V lost 3 bases to trimming and J lost 5 bases; unmatched junction nucleotides: 4. The CDR3 coding sequence is TGTGCCACCAGTGATCCGGGACAGGGAGATCAGCCCCAGCATTTT. Residues: CATSDPGQGDQPQHF.

V is TRBV7-2 and J is TRBJ2-7, with 8 bases matching TRBD1. With 3 bases clipped from V and 4 bases from J, the junction kept 8 bases outside the gene matches. CDR1 is SGHTA and CDR2 is FQGNSA in the germline V gene. The CDR3 has 15 residues. The CDR3 spells CASSFDRGRDYEQYF. The CDR3 DNA reads as TGTGCCAGCAGCTTTGACAGGGGAAGGGATTACGAGCAGTACTTC. The full variable domain, its missing parts supplied by reference TRBV7-2 and TRBJ2-7, is GAGVSQSPSNKVTEKGKDVELRCDPISGHTALYWYRQSLGQGLEFLIYFQGNSAPDKSGLPSDRFSAERTGGSVSTLTIQRTQQEDSAVYLCASSFDRGRDYEQYFGPGTRLTVT.

This chain connects TRBV5-1 to TRBJ2-7; D is possibly TRBD2 (6 bases). The V end lost 5 bases, the J end lost 6 bases, and 9 bases lay between the germline ends. The CDR3 runs 11 residues. CDR1 is SGHRS, CDR2 YFSETQ, per germline. CDR3 bases: TGCGCCAGCAGGTACGGGGGCGAGCAGTACTTC. It specifies CASRYGGEQYF.

The chain employs TRBV27 and TRBJ2-1, with TRBD2 matching 7 bases. V was pared by 4 bases and J by 3 bases, with 0 bases of the junction left unmatched. CDR3 length equals 13 residues. Germline values: CDR1 MNHEY, CDR2 SMNVEV (reference sequence). The CDR3 DNA reads as TGTGCCAGCAGTTGGGACTACTACAATGAGCAGTTCTTC. Its translation is CASSWDYYNEQFF.

This chain joins TRBV5-8 and TRBJ2-7; tentatively, D is TRBD1 (5 bases). The length of the CDR3 is 14 residues. The V and J ends lost 0 bases and 5 bases respectively, with 12 bases between them. CDR1 and CDR2 (germline): SGHTS, YDEGEE. The CDR3 nucleotides read TGTGCCAGCAGCTTGGTTTTAGGGGATCACGAGCAGTACTTC. Protein sequence: CASSLVLGDHEQYF.

The chain has TRBV24-1 and TRBJ1-5, with TRBD1 as a possible D gene (5 bases). There are 14 residues in the CDR3. V was pared by 4 bases and J by 6 bases, with 12 bases between. Germline V gives CDR1 KGHDR, CDR2 SFDVKD. In DNA, the CDR3 is TGTGCCACCAGTGACCCGGGGGGGGTTCAGCCCCAGCATTTT. Amino acid sequence: CATSDPGGVQPQHF.

The chain combines TRBV6-6 with TRBJ1-5; D is ambiguous. The CDR3 totals 14 residues. With 2 bases removed from V and 6 bases from J, the gap between germline ends came to 11 bases. Germline CDR1 MNHNY, CDR2 SVGAGI (reference sequence). The CDR3 here is CASSYEGRGQPQHF. The CDR3 DNA follows: TGTGCCAGCAGTTACGAGGGAAGAGGTCAGCCCCAGCATTTT.

The chain uses TRBV6-2 or TRBV6-3 and TRBJ2-7, with TRBD1 matching 10 bases. V dropped 5 bases and J dropped 6; count of bases not matched to a gene: 4. This CDR3 has 13 residues. Germline V gene lookup returns CDR1 MNHEY and CDR2 SVGEGT. Here the CDR3 reads CASSRQGAGEQYF. CDR3 DNA: TGTGCCAGCAGTCGACAGGGGGCCGGCGAGCAGTACTTC.

The sample holds one count of this clone. The chain links TRBV6-5 to TRBJ1-2, with 12 nucleotides matching TRBD1. V trimming: 5 bases; J trimming: 4 bases; junction bases outside the gene matches: 2. CDR3 length: 14 amino acids. CDR1 is MNHEY and CDR2 is SVGAGI in the germline V gene. The CDR3 coding sequence is TGTGCCAGCAGTCTGGGACAGGGGGCCTATGGCTACACCTTC. Its translation: CASSLGQGAYGYTF.

V usage is TRBV27 and J usage is TRBJ2-5; D gene unclear. With 5 bases removed from V and 2 bases from J, the gap between germline ends came to 21 bases. From germline, CDR1 is MNHEY and CDR2 SMNVEV (reference sequence). The CDR3 is 17 residues long. Written as DNA, the CDR3 is TGTGCCAGCAGTCATCACCCCACAGACCCCCAGCAAGAGACCCAGTACTTC. Translating it yields CASSHHPTDPQQETQYF.

The chain couples TRBV24-1 to TRBJ2-1; D perhaps matches TRBD2 (8 bases). Germline assignment: CDR1 KGHDR and CDR2 SFDVKD. V lost 7 bases and J lost 4, with 16 bases in between. The CDR3 sequence is 15 residues long. The CDR3, as DNA: TGTGCCACCAGGGAGGGGGCGGGAGGTTACAATGAGCAGTTCTTC. Translation: CATREGAGGYNEQFF.

The count of this clone is one. The CDR3 DNA sequence: TGTGCCAGCAGTTTAGTCACGGTCTCTGGAAACACCATATATTTT. Residues: CASSLVTVSGNTIYF. This chain uses TRBV28 with TRBJ1-3; no definite D call. This CDR3 is 15 amino acids long. Germline assignment: CDR1 MDHEN and CDR2 SYDVKM. The V gene lost 2 bases and the J gene lost 0 bases, with 8 bases spanning the gap. Full variable domain (remainder filled in from reference TRBV28 and TRBJ1-3): DVKVTQSSRYLVKRTGEKVFLECVQDMDHENMFWYRQDPGLGLRLIYFSYDVKMKEKGDIPEGYSVSREKKERFSLILESASTNQTSMYLCASSLVTVSGNTIYFGEGSWLTVV.

Remarks on this clone: In the same sample, other DNA sequences code for this CDR3. The chain combines TRBV19 with TRBJ1-1; D may be TRBD1 (5 bases). Germline V lookup: CDR1 LNHDA, CDR2 SQIVND (reference sequence). The CDR3 loop spans 14 amino acids. Trimming removed 1 base from V and 1 base from J, with 7 bases in between. The DNA of the CDR3 is TGTGCCAGTAGTATAGGGCAGGGGAACACTGAAGCTTTCTTT. Translation gives CASSIGQGNTEAFF.

This clone was seen a single time. The chain employs TRBV4-1 and TRBJ1-4; D is unclear. The V gene's germline CDR1 is MGHRA and CDR2 YSYEKL. V lost 2 bases and J 5 bases, leaving 9 bases between the germline ends. The length of the CDR3 is 14 residues. The CDR3 DNA follows: TGCGCCAGCAGCCAAAGGGAGGACAATGAAAAACTGTTTTTT. Translation gives CASSQREDNEKLFF.

Concerning this clone: At one end, the junction sequence differs from germline, possibly due to a read error. The J gene is TRBJ2-6, the V gene TRBV27; TRBD1 matches 7 bases. Per the germline V gene, CDR1 is MNHEY and CDR2 is SMNVEV (reference sequence). This CDR3 is built from 15 residues. CDR3 nucleotides: TGTGCCAGCAGCCTTAGGGGGCACGGGGCCAACGTGCTGACTTTC. Translation gives CASSLRGHGANVLTF.

This chain uses TRBV28 with TRBJ2-7, with 8 bases identical to TRBD1. V dropped 8 bases and J dropped 3; count of bases not matched to a gene: 12. The CDR3 totals 15 residues. Germline assignment: CDR1 MDHEN and CDR2 SYDVKM. CDR3 sequence (DNA): TGTGCCAGCGGTAAATCAGGGGGCTATGGCTACGAGCAGTACTTC. It encodes CASGKSGGYGYEQYF.

This sequence joins TRBV6-2 or TRBV6-3 and TRBJ1-5; the D is unclear. Trimming pared 5 bases from V and 3 bases from J, leaving 14 bases between. The CDR3 loop spans 15 amino acids. Germline CDR1 reads MNHEY; CDR2 reads SVGEGT. This CDR3 reads CASSVVDFNNQPQHF. CDR3 DNA sequence: TGTGCCAGCAGTGTCGTCGACTTTAACAATCAGCCCCAGCATTTT.

V is TRBV3-1 (or the pseudogene TRBV3-2) and J is TRBJ1-1; D might be TRBD1 (5 bases). V shed 4 bases and J shed 8 bases, with 8 bases lying between them. CDR3 length equals 11 residues. CDR1 is LGHDT and CDR2 is YNNKEL in the germline V gene (reference sequence). The CDR3 loop is CASSRGTEAFF. The DNA of the CDR3 is TGTGCCAGCAGCCGCGGGACCGAAGCTTTCTTT.

The CDR3: CASSVGTSGGKETQYF. For the CDR3, the DNA is TGTGCCAGCAGCGTAGGTACTAGCGGGGGGAAAGAGACCCAGTACTTC. This sequence joins TRBV9 and TRBJ2-5; TRBD2 matches 12 bases. CDR3 size: 16 residues. V lost 0 bases and J lost 3; bases outside the gene matches: 3. In germline, CDR1 is SGDLS, CDR2 YYNGEE.

The chain joins TRBV6-2 or TRBV6-3 to TRBJ1-5; TRBD1 aligns across 10 bases. CDR3 length: 17 residues. V shed 5 bases and J 2 bases; nucleotides not matched to a gene: 9. Per the germline V gene, CDR1 is MNHEY and CDR2 is SVGEGT. The CDR3 nucleotides are TGTGCCAGCAGTACCGGGACAGGGGCCAGGGGCAATCAGCCCCAGCATTTT. It yields the protein CASSTGTGARGNQPQHF.

This clone was detected only once. The rearrangement joins TRBV15 to TRBJ2-5; perhaps TRBD2 as D (5 bases). Trimming left V 1 base short and J 7 bases short, with 19 bases between. There are 16 residues in the CDR3. Germline V CDR1 and CDR2: LNHNV, YYDKDF (reference sequence). CDR3 in DNA: TGTGCCACCAGCAGAGTGAGGGTAAATCCCGGTGGGACCCAGTACTTC. Residues: CATSRVRVNPGGTQYF.

This chain links TRBV5-1 with TRBJ2-1; D might be TRBD2 (5 bases). The V end lost 2 bases, the J end lost 4 bases, and 10 bases lay between the germline ends. This CDR3 has 14 residues. CDR1 and CDR2 from the germline V gene are SGHRS and YFSETQ. For the CDR3, the DNA is TGCGCCAGCAGCTTTGAGACTAAATACAATGAGCAGTTCTTC. Protein: CASSFETKYNEQFF.

The rearrangement uses TRBV19 and TRBJ2-2; D possibly corresponds to TRBD2 (5 bases). The germline gives CDR1 LNHDA, CDR2 SQIVND (reference sequence). V was trimmed by 7 bases and J by 6 bases, leaving 12 bases between them. The CDR3 is 13 amino acids. CDR3 sequence: CASMRRGPGELFF. DNA for the CDR3: TGTGCCAGTATGCGCCGCGGGCCCGGGGAGCTGTTTTTT.

The chain uses TRBV28 and TRBJ2-5, with TRBD2 matching 8 bases. This CDR3 has 17 residues. V lost 1 base and J lost 5; bases outside the gene matches: 12. Looked up from germline, CDR1 is MDHEN and CDR2 is SYDVKM. CDR3 in DNA: TGTGCCAGCAGTTTATTGGTCCCAGCGGGAGTCTCGGAGACCCAGTACTTC. It encodes CASSLLVPAGVSETQYF.

This clone was picked up a small number of times. This rearrangement joins TRBV6-2 or TRBV6-3 to TRBJ1-2; unclear D gene. This CDR3 has 13 amino acids. Trimming cost V 6 bases and J 0 bases, with 8 bases left between them. Germline CDR1 reads MNHEY; CDR2 reads SVGEGT. CDR3 protein: CASSLGTNYGYTF. The CDR3 region has the DNA TGTGCCAGCAGCCTTGGCACTAACTATGGCTACACCTTC.

The CDR3 reads CASSPGRGESSYEQYF. CDR3 coding DNA: TGTGCCAGCAGCCCCGGACGGGGGGAGAGCTCCTACGAGCAGTACTTC. J is TRBJ2-7 and V is TRBV3-1 (or the pseudogene TRBV3-2); 7 bases align to TRBD2. The CDR3 totals 16 residues. The germline V gene encodes CDR1 LGHDT and CDR2 YNNKEL (reference sequence). The V segment lost 4 bases and the J segment 0 bases; nucleotides outside the gene matches: 9.

This clone appeared a few times. The chain is built from TRBV10-2 and TRBJ2-5; the match to TRBD2 covers 9 bases. Germline V gives CDR1 WSHSY, CDR2 SAAADI. After removal of 6 bases from V and 5 bases from J, the junction contained 7 bases not matched to a gene. This CDR3 comprises 14 residues. CDR3 in DNA: TGCGCCAGCAGGGACTCAAGCGGGGGGGAGACCCAGTACTTC. Protein: CASRDSSGGETQYF.

V and J are TRBV14 and TRBJ2-7, with D perhaps matching TRBD1 (5 bases). The V end was cut by 1 base, the J end by 3 bases, with 16 bases between. There are 16 residues in the CDR3. In germline, CDR1 is SGHDN, CDR2 FVKESK. CDR3 region: CASSQGSAGSSYEQYF. The CDR3 nucleotides are TGTGCCAGCAGCCAAGGGTCGGCAGGGTCAAGCTACGAGCAGTACTTC.